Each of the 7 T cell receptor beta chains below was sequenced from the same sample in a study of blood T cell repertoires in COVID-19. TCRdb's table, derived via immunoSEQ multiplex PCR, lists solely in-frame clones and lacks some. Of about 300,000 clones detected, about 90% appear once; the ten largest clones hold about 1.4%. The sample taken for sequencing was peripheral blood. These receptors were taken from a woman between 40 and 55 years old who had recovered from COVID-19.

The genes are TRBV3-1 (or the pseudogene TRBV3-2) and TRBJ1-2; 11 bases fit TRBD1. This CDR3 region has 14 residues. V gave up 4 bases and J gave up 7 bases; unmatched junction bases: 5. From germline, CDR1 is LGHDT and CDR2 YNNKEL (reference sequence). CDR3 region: CASSPRTGGSGYTF. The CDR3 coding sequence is TGTGCCAGCAGCCCCCGGACAGGGGGCAGTGGCTACACCTTC.

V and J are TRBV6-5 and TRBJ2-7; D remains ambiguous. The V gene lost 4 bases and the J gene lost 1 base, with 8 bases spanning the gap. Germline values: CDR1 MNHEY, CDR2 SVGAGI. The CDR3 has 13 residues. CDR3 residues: CASSLEPSYEQYF. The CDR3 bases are TGTGCCAGCAGTTTGGAGCCTTCCTACGAGCAGTACTTC.

The CDR3 nucleotides are TGTGCCAGCAGCCCGAGACAGGGACCCAATCAGCCCCAGCATTTT. Amino acid sequence: CASSPRQGPNQPQHF. This chain links TRBV9 with TRBJ1-5; 7 positions agree with TRBD1. J lost 3 bases, V lost 4 bases, and 7 bases had no gene match. Germline CDR1 and CDR2: SGDLS and YYNGEE. The CDR3 runs 15 residues.

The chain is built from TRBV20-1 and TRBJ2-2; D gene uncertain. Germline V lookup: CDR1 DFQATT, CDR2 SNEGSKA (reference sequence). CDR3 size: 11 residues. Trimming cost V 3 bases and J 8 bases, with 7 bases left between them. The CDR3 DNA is TGCAGTGCTAGGGCTAGGGGGGAGCTGTTTTTT. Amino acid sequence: CSARARGELFF.

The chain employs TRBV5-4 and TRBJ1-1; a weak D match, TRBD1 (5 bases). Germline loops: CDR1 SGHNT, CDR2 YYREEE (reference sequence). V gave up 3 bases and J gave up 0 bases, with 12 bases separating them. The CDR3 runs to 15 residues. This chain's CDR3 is CASSWGGALNTEAFF. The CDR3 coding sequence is TGTGCCAGCAGCTGGGGAGGGGCTCTGAACACTGAAGCTTTCTTT.

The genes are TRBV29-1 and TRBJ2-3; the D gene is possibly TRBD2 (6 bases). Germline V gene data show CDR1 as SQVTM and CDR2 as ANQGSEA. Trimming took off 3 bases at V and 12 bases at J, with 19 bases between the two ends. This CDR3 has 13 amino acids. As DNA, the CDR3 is TGCAGCGTTGAGGGGGGACGTCTCGATAGTCAGTATTTT. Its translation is CSVEGGRLDSQYF.

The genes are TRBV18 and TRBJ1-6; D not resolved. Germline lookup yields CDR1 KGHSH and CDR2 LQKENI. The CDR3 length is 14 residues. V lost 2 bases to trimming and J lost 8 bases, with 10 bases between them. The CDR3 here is CASSPEGQDSPLHF. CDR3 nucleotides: TGTGCCAGCTCACCAGAGGGTCAGGATTCACCCCTCCACTTT. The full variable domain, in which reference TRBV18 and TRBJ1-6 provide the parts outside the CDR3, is NAGVMQNPRHLVRRRGQEARLRCSPMKGHSHVYWYRQLPEEGLKFMVYLQKENIIDESGMPKERFSAEFPKEGPSILRIQQVVRGDSAAYFCASSPEGQDSPLHFGNGTRLTVT.